One sample yielded the 18 T cell receptor beta chains listed below, sequenced in a study of shared clonotypes between healthy human individuals. Sequenced by immunoSEQ multiplex PCR; TCRdb stores in-frame clones only, minus some. The sample has a few hundred thousand clones, around 80% seen once. The sequenced material came from PBMCs. These receptors all stem from a woman in her thirties or forties in good health. Some clones in this sample may be carry-over from other donors' samples.

As regards this clone: Distinct nucleotide sequences in the sample also encode this CDR3. The chain couples TRBV27 to TRBJ2-7, with 8 bases aligning to TRBD2. V trimming: 3 bases; J trimming: 5 bases; junction bases outside the gene matches: 3. CDR1 is MNHEY, CDR2 SMNVEV, per germline (reference sequence). The CDR3 is 13 residues long. For the CDR3, the DNA is TGTGCCAGCAGTTTCCGGGAGGGGGACGAGCAGTACTTC. Its translation is CASSFREGDEQYF.

This sequence joins TRBV5-1 and TRBJ2-5; 7 nucleotides line up with TRBD2. The J segment lost 5 bases and the V segment lost 4 bases, leaving 11 bases of the junction unmatched. Looked up from germline, CDR1 is SGHRS and CDR2 is YFSETQ. This CDR3 is built from 15 residues. In DNA form, the CDR3 reads TGCGCCAGCAGCATGGAAGGGACTACGGGGGAGACCCAGTACTTC. Amino acid sequence: CASSMEGTTGETQYF.

This clone was seen many times. The chain is built from TRBV5-4 and TRBJ2-5; 7 positions match TRBD1. Germline CDR1 SGHNT, CDR2 YYREEE (reference sequence). The CDR3 has 13 amino acids. J was trimmed by 1 base and V by 4 bases; bases with no gene match: 1. The CDR3 nucleotides read TGTGCCAGCAGCGACAGGGTCCAAGAGACCCAGTACTTC. It is translated as CASSDRVQETQYF. The whole variable domain, remainder taken from reference TRBV5-4 and TRBJ2-5, is ETGVTQSPTHLIKTRGQQVTLRCSSQSGHNTVSWYQQALGQGPQFIFQYYREEENGRGNFPPRFSGLQFPNYSSELNVNALELDDSALYLCASSDRVQETQYFGPGTRLLVL.

This clone has only one observation. The chain couples TRBV28 to TRBJ2-7; 9 nucleotides align to TRBD1. V lost 11 bases and J lost 5; bases outside the gene matches: 10. Germline CDR1 reads MDHEN; CDR2 reads SYDVKM. The CDR3 totals 13 residues. The CDR3 coding sequence is TGTGCCGTCCTTCGGACAGGGGCCCACGAGCAGTACTTC. Amino acid sequence: CAVLRTGAHEQYF. Complete variable domain (other parts from reference TRBV28 and TRBJ2-7): DVKVTQSSRYLVKRTGEKVFLECVQDMDHENMFWYRQDPGLGLRLIYFSYDVKMKEKGDIPEGYSVSREKKERFSLILESASTNQTSMYLCAVLRTGAHEQYFGPGTRLTVT.

For the CDR3, the DNA is TGTGCCAGCAGCCAATTTTATGAGCAGTTCTTC. Its translation is CASSQFYEQFF. This sequence joins TRBV14 and TRBJ2-1; D uncertain. Trimming cost V 2 bases and J 8 bases, with 4 bases left between them. The CDR3 runs 11 residues. CDR1 and CDR2 from the germline V gene are SGHDN and FVKESK.

The chain employs TRBV9 and TRBJ2-6; no firm D call. Trimming pared 0 bases from V and 2 bases from J, leaving 6 bases between. Germline V gene data show CDR1 as SGDLS and CDR2 as YYNGEE. CDR3 length equals 15 residues. CDR3 protein: CASSVAPTGANVLTF. As DNA, the CDR3 is TGTGCCAGCAGCGTAGCGCCCACTGGGGCCAACGTCCTGACTTTC.

The J gene is TRBJ1-2, the V gene TRBV30; possible D gene TRBD1, 6 bases. With 5 bases removed from V and 3 bases from J, the gap between germline ends came to 16 bases. The V gene's germline CDR1 is GTSNPN and CDR2 SVGIG (reference sequence). The CDR3 sequence is 14 residues long. CDR3 in amino acids: CAWGMGALHYGYTF. The CDR3 coding sequence is TGTGCCTGGGGGATGGGGGCTCTTCACTATGGCTACACCTTC.

V is TRBV15 and J is TRBJ1-3, with D unclear. Trimming removed 1 base from V and 1 base from J, with 11 bases in between. CDR1 LNHNV and CDR2 YYDKDF come from the germline V gene (reference sequence). The CDR3 spans 16 residues. The CDR3 DNA follows: TGTGCCACCAGCAGAGCGGGCGCGGCATCTGGAAACACCATATATTTT. Its translation is CATSRAGAASGNTIYF. The full variable domain, rest sourced from reference TRBV15 and TRBJ1-3, is DAMVIQNPRYQVTQFGKPVTLSCSQTLNHNVMYWYQQKSSQAPKLLFHYYDKDFNNEADTPDNFQSRRPNTSFCFLDIRSPGLGDTAMYLCATSRAGAASGNTIYFGEGSWLTVV.

The genes are TRBV7-9 and TRBJ1-3; no clear D gene. Trimming removed 0 bases from V and 8 bases from J, with 11 bases in between. CDR3 length equals 14 residues. In germline, CDR1 is SEHNR, CDR2 FQNEAQ (reference sequence). The CDR3 coding sequence is TGTGCCAGCAGCTTAGCGGAGGGAAGGCACACCATATATTTT. Its translation is CASSLAEGRHTIYF.

The chain employs TRBV18 and TRBJ2-7; a possible D gene is TRBD2 (6 bases). The V gene lost 4 bases and the J gene lost 2 bases, with 15 bases spanning the gap. Germline V gene data show CDR1 as KGHSH and CDR2 as LQKENI. CDR3 length equals 15 residues. The CDR3 DNA sequence: TGTGCCAGCTCACTTCTCTTAGCGGAAACCTACGAGCAGTACTTC. As protein: CASSLLLAETYEQYF.

The rearrangement uses TRBV19 and TRBJ1-5; no firm D call. The germline CDR1 and CDR2 sequences are LNHDA and SQIVND (reference sequence). Trimming cost V 5 bases and J 2 bases, with 10 bases left between them. The CDR3 extends over 14 amino acids. The CDR3 protein is CASSGQNRNQPQHF. In DNA, the CDR3 is TGTGCCAGTAGTGGGCAGAACCGCAATCAGCCCCAGCATTTT.

Turning to this clone: The sample holds other DNA sequences that translate to the same CDR3. This sequence joins TRBV7-2 and TRBJ2-7; possibly TRBD1 or TRBD2 for D (5 bases each). The V end lost 1 base, the J end lost 7 bases, and 11 bases lay between the germline ends. The CDR3 sequence is 13 residues long. In germline, CDR1 is SGHTA, CDR2 FQGNSA. DNA of the CDR3: TGTGCCAGCAGCTTAGTCGGGACGGGGGAGCAGTACTTC. It specifies CASSLVGTGEQYF.

In the case of this clone: This same CDR3 is encoded by further DNA sequences in the sample. This rearrangement joins TRBV11-3 to TRBJ2-3; D is undetermined. The V end lost 0 bases, the J end lost 2 bases, and 0 bases lay between the germline ends. Per the germline V gene, CDR1 is SGHNT and CDR2 is YENEEA. The CDR3 contains 12 residues. CDR3 region: CASSLDTDTQYF. The CDR3 bases are TGTGCCAGCAGCTTAGACACAGATACGCAGTATTTT.

This clone was recorded once. The rearrangement uses TRBV5-6 and TRBJ2-6, with 8 bases that match TRBD2. J lost 3 bases, V lost 5 bases, and 7 bases had no gene match. The germline V gene encodes CDR1 SGHDT and CDR2 YYEEEE. The CDR3 sequence is 16 residues long. The chain's CDR3 is CASSGGAGGGANVLTF. DNA of the CDR3: TGTGCCAGCAGTGGGGGTGCGGGAGGTGGGGCCAACGTCCTGACTTTC.

The chain combines TRBV5-1 with TRBJ2-7; 10 nucleotides line up with TRBD2. CDR3 length equals 16 residues. CDR1 and CDR2 (germline): SGHRS, YFSETQ. V lost 0 bases and J lost 3; bases outside the gene matches: 6. The CDR3 loop reads CASSLEAGGPLYEQYF. CDR3 coding DNA: TGCGCCAGCAGCTTGGAAGCGGGAGGGCCTCTCTACGAGCAGTACTTC.

This clone showed up just once. The chain joins TRBV6-6 to TRBJ1-1; the D is unclear. The CDR3 contains 14 residues. CDR1 MNHNY and CDR2 SVGAGI come from the germline V gene (reference sequence). The ends were cut back, 0 bases at V and 11 bases at J, with 16 bases in the middle. The CDR3 sequence: CASSYSTPVARAFF. DNA of the CDR3: TGTGCCAGCAGTTACTCCACCCCAGTAGCGCGGGCTTTCTTT.

This clone was observed a few times. The genes are TRBV4-2 and TRBJ2-5; 8 bases match TRBD1. The CDR3 loop spans 17 amino acids. Germline V gives CDR1 LGHNA, CDR2 YNFKEQ. V lost 0 bases, J lost 3 bases, and 9 bases stayed unmatched. Written as DNA, the CDR3 is TGTGCCAGCAGCCAAGACCGCCTTCGGACAGGGAAAGAGACCCAGTACTTC. It is translated as CASSQDRLRTGKETQYF.

The chain is built from TRBV5-1 and TRBJ2-1; TRBD2 matches at 12 bases. V lost 0 bases, J lost 0 bases, and 10 bases stayed unmatched. CDR1 is SGHRS and CDR2 is YFSETQ in the germline V gene. This CDR3 contains 20 residues. The CDR3 spells CASSLAGGLAGGSSYNEQFF. CDR3 sequence (DNA): TGCGCCAGCAGCTTGGCAGGTGGGCTAGCGGGAGGGAGCTCCTACAATGAGCAGTTCTTC.